The 21 T cell receptor beta chains below all came from one sample that was sequenced in a study of cytomegalovirus exposure and HLA in healthy donors. The PCR employed 60 Vbeta primers together with 13 Jbeta primers. Sequenced by immunoSEQ multiplex PCR; TCRdb stores in-frame clones only, minus some. Of about 160,000 clones in the sample, roughly 70% are singletons; the top ten hold roughly 3%. The specimen sequenced was PBMCs. Every receptor here comes from a woman aged 45-59 years in good health and CMV-seropositive.

The chain carries TRBV5-1 and TRBJ2-2; 11 nucleotides line up with TRBD2. V lost 0 bases to trimming and J lost 5 bases; unmatched junction nucleotides: 12. CDR1 and CDR2 from the germline V gene are SGHRS and YFSETQ. This CDR3 is 19 amino acids long. CDR3 sequence: CASSLGHLGTSGVTGELFF. The CDR3 DNA follows: TGCGCCAGCAGCTTGGGACACTTGGGGACTAGCGGTGTTACCGGGGAGCTGTTTTTT.

V usage is TRBV5-4 and J usage is TRBJ2-5; 11 nucleotides align to TRBD2. Germline values: CDR1 SGHNT, CDR2 YYREEE (reference sequence). With 4 bases clipped from V and 5 bases from J, the junction kept 10 bases outside the gene matches. CDR3 length: 16 amino acids. DNA for the CDR3: TGTGCCAGCAGCCTGGCTAGCGGGGGGATTCGGGAGACCCAGTACTTC. Translation gives CASSLASGGIRETQYF.

The chain employs TRBV18 and TRBJ2-2, with a tentative D call TRBD1 (5 bases). This CDR3 contains 16 residues. The V gene lost 5 bases and the J gene lost 4 bases, with 17 bases spanning the gap. The germline CDR1 and CDR2 sequences are KGHSH and LQKENI. This chain's CDR3 is CASSTSPQGGTGELFF. CDR3 nucleotide sequence: TGTGCCAGCTCAACCTCACCCCAGGGTGGCACCGGGGAGCTGTTTTTT.

The V call is TRBV4-1, the J call TRBJ1-2; D gene unclear. V gave up 4 bases and J gave up 2 bases, with 17 bases separating them. The CDR3 length is 16 residues. Looked up from germline, CDR1 is MGHRA and CDR2 is YSYEKL. The CDR3 loop reads CASSPREQLLNYGYTF. The CDR3, as DNA: TGCGCCAGCAGCCCCCGGGAACAGCTGCTCAACTATGGCTACACCTTC.

This clone has a handful of counts. The chain employs TRBV6-5 and TRBJ2-7; 7 bases align to TRBD1. CDR1 is MNHEY and CDR2 is SVGAGI in the germline V gene. The CDR3 has 15 amino acids. The V and J ends lost 0 bases and 0 bases, in that order; junction bases with no gene match: 2. The CDR3 region has the DNA TGTGCCAGCAGTTACTCGACAGGGAGCTCCTACGAGCAGTACTTC. Translated: CASSYSTGSSYEQYF.

The V call is TRBV30, the J call TRBJ1-1, with TRBD1 identical over 7 bases. The CDR3 is 12 amino acids. CDR1 is GTSNPN, CDR2 SVGIG, per germline (reference sequence). V lost 7 bases and J lost 2; bases outside the gene matches: 4. The CDR3 DNA sequence: TGTGCCTCTACAGGGGATAACACTGAAGCTTTCTTT. As protein: CASTGDNTEAFF.

This clone was seen more than once but under ten times. The V gene is TRBV6-6, the J gene TRBJ1-4, with TRBD1 identical over 9 bases. This CDR3 has 15 amino acids. CDR1 and CDR2 (germline): MNHNY, SVGAGI (reference sequence). Trimming cost V 6 bases and J 4 bases; bases outside gene matches: 6. This CDR3 reads CASRPGTGINEKLFF. CDR3 in DNA: TGTGCCAGCAGACCCGGGACAGGGATTAATGAAAAACTGTTTTTT.

The chain carries TRBV5-8 and TRBJ1-1, with D tentatively TRBD1 (6 bases). Trimming shortened V by 2 bases and J by 5 bases, and 10 bases separated the two germline ends. The CDR3 is 13 residues long. In germline, CDR1 is SGHTS, CDR2 YDEGEE. The CDR3 is CASSFRGTTEAFF. The CDR3 bases are TGTGCCAGCAGCTTCAGGGGTACGACTGAAGCTTTCTTT.

In this sample, this clone turned up a few times. The chain joins TRBV12-5 to TRBJ1-5; tentative D call: TRBD1 (5 bases). CDR3 length equals 12 residues. Germline V lookup: CDR1 LGHNT, CDR2 FRNRAP. Trimming took 1 base from V and 13 from J, leaving 11 bases between them. The CDR3 region is CASGLDDSPQHF. DNA of the CDR3: TGTGCTAGTGGTTTGGATGACAGTCCTCAGCATTTT.

This clone was counted a single time. This rearrangement joins TRBV6-7 to TRBJ1-2; no clear D. TRBV6-7 is known as an ORF, though its function is uncertain. This CDR3 has 14 residues. Trimming stripped 0 bases from V and 7 bases from J, with 12 bases between. The CDR3 is CASSYSILGFGYTF. The CDR3 nucleotides are TGTGCCAGCAGTTACTCGATACTCGGGTTTGGCTACACCTTC.

This clone has a handful of counts. The CDR3 loop reads CASSEGSGDTEAFF. The CDR3 DNA sequence: TGCGCCAGCAGTGAGGGATCAGGGGACACTGAAGCTTTCTTT. V usage is TRBV10-1 and J usage is TRBJ1-1; weak D call: TRBD1 (6 bases). Per germline, CDR1 WNHNN and CDR2 SYGVQD (reference sequence). This CDR3 contains 14 residues. V was trimmed by 2 bases and J by 3 bases, leaving 10 bases between them.

The chain is built from TRBV27 and TRBJ2-1; 8 bases are a match to TRBD1. Trimming at V came to 5 bases and at J to 6 bases, leaving 6 bases not matched to a gene. The germline V gene encodes CDR1 MNHEY and CDR2 SMNVEV (reference sequence). This CDR3 region has 14 residues. The DNA for the CDR3 is TGTGCCAGCAGTAAGGGACAGGTAGGCAATGAGCAGTTCTTC. The encoded protein is CASSKGQVGNEQFF.

Concerning this clone itself: This sample also contains other DNA sequences that code for the same CDR3. V usage is TRBV5-4 and J usage is TRBJ1-1; weak D call: TRBD1 (5 bases). V was trimmed by 0 bases and J by 4 bases, leaving 7 bases between them. This CDR3 contains 13 residues. Germline CDR1 is SGHNT and CDR2 is YYREEE (reference sequence). The CDR3 region has the DNA TGTGCCAGCAGCTTGGGGGGCGGCACTGAAGCTTTCTTT. This codes for CASSLGGGTEAFF. Full variable domain (missing parts from reference TRBV5-4 and TRBJ1-1): ETGVTQSPTHLIKTRGQQVTLRCSSQSGHNTVSWYQQALGQGPQFIFQYYREEENGRGNFPPRFSGLQFPNYSSELNVNALELDDSALYLCASSLGGGTEAFFGQGTRLTVV.

The J gene is TRBJ1-5, the V gene TRBV19, with D maybe TRBD1 (6 bases). Germline V lookup: CDR1 LNHDA, CDR2 SQIVND (reference sequence). V was pared by 2 bases and J by 6 bases, with 8 bases between. The CDR3 is 13 amino acids. The CDR3 is CASSIQGGQPQHF. The CDR3 DNA follows: TGTGCCAGTAGTATACAAGGGGGTCAGCCCCAGCATTTT.

The chain has TRBV27 and TRBJ2-3, with 11 bases lining up with TRBD1. Germline-derived CDR1 and CDR2 are MNHEY and SMNVEV (reference sequence). The CDR3 spans 15 residues. V trimming: 5 bases; J trimming: 11 bases; junction bases outside the gene matches: 12. The CDR3 coding sequence is TGTGCCAGCAGTCCCGGGGACAGGGGGACGCACGGGCAGTATTTT. Amino acid sequence: CASSPGDRGTHGQYF.

Points on this clone: The DNA is left out, because the CDR3 cannot be placed on it with certainty; the CDR3 is given as TCRdb lists it. The V gene is TRBV18, the J gene TRBJ1-1. The CDR3 has 16 amino acids, counting both end residues. Looked up from germline, CDR1 is KGHSH and CDR2 is LQKENI. CDR3 region: CASSFSGPGGNTEAFF.

The chain joins TRBV27 to TRBJ1-2; the D gene is possibly TRBD1 (6 bases). This CDR3 has 13 amino acids. From germline, CDR1 is MNHEY and CDR2 SMNVEV (reference sequence). The V end lost 1 base, the J end lost 6 bases, and 9 bases lay between the germline ends. Here the CDR3 reads CASSLFKGDGYTF. The CDR3, as DNA: TGTGCCAGCAGTTTATTCAAGGGGGATGGCTACACCTTC.

This clone has a single count. The J gene is TRBJ1-2, the V gene TRBV2; 8 bases fit TRBD1. The CDR3 contains 14 residues. Trimming took 4 bases from V and 2 from J; bases not matched to a gene: 3. Germline CDR1 and CDR2: SNHLY and FYNNEI. The CDR3 DNA follows: TGTGCCAGCAGTGTACAGGGGGGAAACTATGGCTACACCTTC. Amino acid sequence: CASSVQGGNYGYTF.

V usage is TRBV15 and J usage is TRBJ1-6; no definite D call. The CDR3 runs 15 residues. Trimming removed 0 bases from V and 9 bases from J, with 12 bases in between. Looked up from germline, CDR1 is LNHNV and CDR2 is YYDKDF (reference sequence). CDR3 nucleotides: TGTGCCACCAGCAGAGATCCAGGTCTGCGTTCACCCCTCCACTTT. Protein: CATSRDPGLRSPLHF.

The chain uses TRBV4-1 and TRBJ1-1; 8 bases agree with TRBD1. In germline, CDR1 is MGHRA, CDR2 YSYEKL. V gave up 4 bases and J gave up 4 bases; unmatched junction bases: 5. This CDR3 comprises 14 residues. The chain's CDR3 is CASSLTGDFTEAFF. For the CDR3, the DNA is TGCGCCAGCAGCCTGACAGGGGATTTCACTGAAGCTTTCTTT.

The table lists this clone with a few counts. V gene TRBV6-1 combines with J gene TRBJ1-1, with 9 bases that match TRBD1. Trimming at V came to 6 bases and at J to 0 bases, leaving 5 bases not matched to a gene. CDR3 length: 15 residues. Germline CDR1 is MNHNS and CDR2 is SASEGT. The DNA of the CDR3 is TGTGCCAGCAGCGACAGGGGGTTAATGAACACTGAAGCTTTCTTT. Its protein is CASSDRGLMNTEAFF.